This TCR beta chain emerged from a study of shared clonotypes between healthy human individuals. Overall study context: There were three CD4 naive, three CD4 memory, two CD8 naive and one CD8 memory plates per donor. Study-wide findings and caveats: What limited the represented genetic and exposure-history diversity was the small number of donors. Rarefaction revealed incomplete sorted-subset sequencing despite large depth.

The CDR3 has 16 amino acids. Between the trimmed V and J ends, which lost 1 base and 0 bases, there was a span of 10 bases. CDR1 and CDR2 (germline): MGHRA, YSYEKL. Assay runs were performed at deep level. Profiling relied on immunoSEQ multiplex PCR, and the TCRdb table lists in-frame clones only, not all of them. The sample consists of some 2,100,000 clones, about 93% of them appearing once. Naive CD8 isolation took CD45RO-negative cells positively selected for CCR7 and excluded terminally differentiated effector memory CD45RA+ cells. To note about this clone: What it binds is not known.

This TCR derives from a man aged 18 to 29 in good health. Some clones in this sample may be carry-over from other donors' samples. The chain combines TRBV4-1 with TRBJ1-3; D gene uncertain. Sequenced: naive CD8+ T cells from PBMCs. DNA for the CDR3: TGCGCCAGCAGCCAAGTGGAAGGGAGCTCTGGAAACACCATATATTTT. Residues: CASSQVEGSSGNTIYF.